The present TCR beta chain was sequenced within a study of cytomegalovirus exposure and HLA in healthy donors. Concerning this clone itself: Antigen specificity is unknown.

Trimming cost V 4 bases and J 4 bases, with 17 bases left between them. This CDR3 is built from 16 residues. The V gene's germline CDR1 is MDHEN and CDR2 SYDVKM. Study-wide results and limits: In presence/absence analyses, roughly uniform sequencing depth across donors was assumed. The authors later found most CMV-associated TCR beta chains appeared HLA-restricted.

The PCR employed 60 Vbeta primers together with 13 Jbeta primers. Some clones are missing from TCRdb's copy, which holds only in-frame ones; the method was immunoSEQ multiplex PCR. This table holds about 200,000 clones, 80% to 90% found once. The clonotype originates from a woman under 40 in good health and CMV-seronegative. The specimen sequenced was PBMCs. The chain is built from TRBV28 and TRBJ1-3, with TRBD1 as a possible D gene (6 bases). The CDR3 DNA follows: TGTGCCAGCAGTTACCAAATGGGGGCCAGGGGAAACACCATATATTTT. Its protein is CASSYQMGARGNTIYF.